The rows below give T cell receptor beta chains drawn from one sample of a study of T cell responses to AZD1222 COVID-19 vaccine. TCRdb keeps only in-frame clones here, not all; method: immunoSEQ multiplex PCR. The sample includes approximately 150,000 clones, 91% of them seen just once. The sequencing here drew on peripheral blood, taken 28 days after the second AZD1222 dose. These receptors came from an adult who received the AZD1222 COVID-19 vaccine. CDR3s include the opening cysteine and the closing phenylalanine or tryptophan. The order of the fields is CDR3 DNA, CDR3 protein, D gene, J gene, clone size, V gene. D genes are given only for firm matches. Only some rows state a clone size, as once, few, many or a class for expanded clones.

TGTGCCAGCAGCTTGGGACTAGCGGGCACAGATACGCAGTATTTT,CASSLGLAGTDTQYF,TRBD2,TRBJ2-3,-,TRBV5-4
TGTGCCAGCAGTTGGGTCCCGGCGGGTACTGAAGCTTTCTTT,CASSWVPAGTEAFF,-,TRBJ1-1,-,TRBV28
TGCGCCAGCAGCGTGGCCATGAGCGGGAGTTTTCCCTACAATGAGCAGTTCTTC,CASSVAMSGSFPYNEQFF,TRBD2,TRBJ2-1,few,TRBV5-1
TGTGCCAGCAGCTCCTATCGGAGGGAAAAACTGTTTTTT,CASSSYRREKLFF,-,TRBJ1-4,few,TRBV11-3
TGTGCCAGCGGTACTAGCGGGGGGGCTTTGGAGACCCAGTACTTC,CASGTSGGALETQYF,TRBD2,TRBJ2-5,-,TRBV6-5
TGTGCCAGCAGCTTATTCAGGGTCTCTGGAAACACCATATATTTT,CASSLFRVSGNTIYF,-,TRBJ1-3,few,TRBV13
TGTGCCAGCAGTTCCAGGGTACTGAACACTGAAGCTTTCTTT,CASSSRVLNTEAFF,-,TRBJ1-1,-,TRBV27
TGTGCCAGCAGTCTACAGGGGAGCTCCTACGAGCAGTACTTC,CASSLQGSSYEQYF,TRBD1,TRBJ2-7,-,TRBV27
TGTGCCAGCAGCTTGGAAGGACAGAACGCTGAAGCTTTCTTT,CASSLEGQNAEAFF,-,TRBJ1-1,-,TRBV11-3
TGTGCCAGCGAGGGGTCCTCCTACGAGCAGTACTTC,CASEGSSYEQYF,-,TRBJ2-7,-,TRBV19
TGTGCCAGCAGTTTCGACCTTTTCAATGAGCAGTTCTTC,CASSFDLFNEQFF,-,TRBJ2-1,-,TRBV6-2/TRBV6-3
TGTGCCAGCAGTGAATTCTTGGTTGATAGGGAAAAACTGTTTTTT,CASSEFLVDREKLFF,-,TRBJ1-4,-,TRBV2
TGTGCCAGCAGCCCTCCAGGGAGGTTGAGCGGGGAGCTGTTTTTT,CASSPPGRLSGELFF,-,TRBJ2-2,-,TRBV6-6
TGTGCCAGCAGCGTAGTTCCATCTAGCACAGATACGCAGTATTTT,CASSVVPSSTDTQYF,-,TRBJ2-3,-,TRBV9
TGTGCCAGCTCACCACGCGGGACTAGCGCCGGGGAGACCCAGTACTTC,CASSPRGTSAGETQYF,TRBD2,TRBJ2-5,-,TRBV18
TGTGCCAGCAGGAACAGGGAGACCCAGTACTTC,CASRNRETQYF,-,TRBJ2-5,-,TRBV2
TGCGCCAGCAGCTTGGTGGCGGGGGCGGATACGCAGTATTTT,CASSLVAGADTQYF,-,TRBJ2-3,-,TRBV5-1
TGTGCCAGCAGTTTCAACTTCCTGGAAAATTCACCCCTCCACTTT,CASSFNFLENSPLHF,-,TRBJ1-6,-,TRBV28
TGTGCCAGCAGTTTAACTTTCCAGGGGGCGGCTGAAGCTTTCTTT,CASSLTFQGAAEAFF,TRBD1,TRBJ1-1,-,TRBV27
TGTGCCAGCAGCGTCTCAGGTGTGGAGCAGTTCTTC,CASSVSGVEQFF,-,TRBJ2-1,few,TRBV9
TGTGCCAGTAATCCGACAGCGACAGGGGTGGGGGCCAACGTCCTGACTTTC,CASNPTATGVGANVLTF,TRBD1,TRBJ2-6,-,TRBV19
TGTGCCAGCAGCTCGGCCGGGGGTTACGAGCAGTACTTC,CASSSAGGYEQYF,-,TRBJ2-7,-,TRBV7-2
TGTGCCAGCAGCCAAGATTGGGGAGTAGACTATGGCTACACCTTC,CASSQDWGVDYGYTF,-,TRBJ1-2,-,TRBV3-1/TRBV3-2
TGTGCCAGTAGAAAGGGGGGCAGCTACAATGAGCAGTTCTTC,CASRKGGSYNEQFF,-,TRBJ2-1,-,TRBV19
TGCGCCAGCAGTGACCGCATCATAGGGGGAACTAGCGGGATATATGAGCAGTTCTTC,CASSDRIIGGTSGIYEQFF,TRBD2,TRBJ2-1,once,TRBV10-1
TGTGCCAGCAGTTTTGACAGAACCGGGGAGCTGTTTTTT,CASSFDRTGELFF,-,TRBJ2-2,few,TRBV7-3
TGCGCCAGCAGCCAAGCCGGGGTGGGGGTCAATGAGCAGTTCTTC,CASSQAGVGVNEQFF,-,TRBJ2-1,few,TRBV4-1
TGTGCCAGCAGCTTAGCGGGACAGGGTTCCTACGAGCAGTACTTC,CASSLAGQGSYEQYF,TRBD1,TRBJ2-7,-,TRBV7-8
TGTGCCAGCAGGGGTGCTAGCACAGATACGCAGTATTTT,CASRGASTDTQYF,-,TRBJ2-3,-,TRBV12-3/TRBV12-4
TGCGCCAGCAGCTTGGACCCAGGGGGCCTACCTTACGAGCAGTACTTC,CASSLDPGGLPYEQYF,TRBD1,TRBJ2-7,-,TRBV5-1
TGTGCCAGCAGAACCCCTAGCAATCAGCCCCAGCATTTT,CASRTPSNQPQHF,-,TRBJ1-5,-,TRBV6-6
TGTGCCAGTACAAAGGGGGCCGGGGGCCCCTATGGCTACACCTTC,CASTKGAGGPYGYTF,TRBD1,TRBJ1-2,-,TRBV27
TGTGCCAGCAGCTGGGGACTAGTGAGCTCCTACGAGCAGTACTTC,CASSWGLVSSYEQYF,TRBD2,TRBJ2-7,-,TRBV11-2
TGTGCCAGCAGCGATGGATCAAATAATTCACCCCTCCACTTT,CASSDGSNNSPLHF,-,TRBJ1-6,-,TRBV9
TGTGCCAGCAGTGAAAGGGGGTCTGAAGCTTTCTTT,CASSERGSEAFF,-,TRBJ1-1,-,TRBV6-4
TGTGCCAGCAAGGTGCGGGACAGGGCCGGCGAGCAGTACTTC,CASKVRDRAGEQYF,TRBD1,TRBJ2-7,-,TRBV27
TGCGCCAGCAGCAAGGAGGGGACAGGAACTACCCAAAATCATGGCTACACCTTC,CASSKEGTGTTQNHGYTF,TRBD1,TRBJ1-2,-,TRBV5-1
TGTGCCAGTAGTATACACCCCCAGAACGGCTATGGCTACACCTTC,CASSIHPQNGYGYTF,-,TRBJ1-2,-,TRBV19
TGTGCCAGCAGCGTAGACGGGAACCCCAGAGTGACCGGGGAGCTGTTTTTT,CASSVDGNPRVTGELFF,-,TRBJ2-2,-,TRBV9
TGCGCCAGCAGCTTGACGGTTAGCGGGGGACGCACAGATACGCAGTATTTT,CASSLTVSGGRTDTQYF,TRBD2,TRBJ2-3,-,TRBV5-1
TGTGCCAGCTCGGGACTAGCGGGAGTAACTAGCACAGATACGCAGTATTTT,CASSGLAGVTSTDTQYF,TRBD2,TRBJ2-3,-,TRBV18
TGCGCCAGCAGCTTGGCCCTAGCGGATCTAAACACCGGGGAGCTGTTTTTT,CASSLALADLNTGELFF,TRBD2,TRBJ2-2,-,TRBV5-1
TGTGCCAGCACGCCTAGCGGGACTTACGAGCAGTACTTC,CASTPSGTYEQYF,TRBD2,TRBJ2-7,-,TRBV6-5
TGCGCCAGCAGCCTCACTAGGGAAGTGTCCTACAATGAGCAGTTCTTC,CASSLTREVSYNEQFF,-,TRBJ2-1,-,TRBV4-1
TGTGCCAGTAGTATGACTGGGAGGAATGAAAAACTGTTTTTT,CASSMTGRNEKLFF,-,TRBJ1-4,-,TRBV19
TGTGCCAGCAGTCACCGGACCGGGGAGCTGTTTTTT,CASSHRTGELFF,-,TRBJ2-2,-,TRBV27
TGTGCCAGCAGTGATACGGACAGGGCCCTCTATGGCTACACCTTC,CASSDTDRALYGYTF,TRBD1,TRBJ1-2,-,TRBV6-1